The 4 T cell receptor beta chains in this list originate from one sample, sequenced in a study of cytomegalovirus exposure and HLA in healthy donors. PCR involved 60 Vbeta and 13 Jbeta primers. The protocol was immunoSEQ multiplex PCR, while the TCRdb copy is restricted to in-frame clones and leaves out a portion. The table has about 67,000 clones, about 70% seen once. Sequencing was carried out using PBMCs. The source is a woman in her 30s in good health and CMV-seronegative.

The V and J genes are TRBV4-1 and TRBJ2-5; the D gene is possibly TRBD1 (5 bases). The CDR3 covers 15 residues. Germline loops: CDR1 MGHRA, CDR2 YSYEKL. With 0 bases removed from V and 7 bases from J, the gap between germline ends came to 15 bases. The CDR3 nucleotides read TGCGCCAGCAGCCAAGAGGTGGGGCGCTGGGGGACCCAGTACTTC. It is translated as CASSQEVGRWGTQYF.

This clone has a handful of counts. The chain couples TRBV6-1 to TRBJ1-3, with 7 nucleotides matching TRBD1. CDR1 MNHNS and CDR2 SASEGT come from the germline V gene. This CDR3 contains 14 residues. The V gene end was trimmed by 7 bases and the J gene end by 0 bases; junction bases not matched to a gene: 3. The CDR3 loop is CASMTGFSGNTIYF. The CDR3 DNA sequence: TGTGCCAGCATGACAGGGTTCTCTGGAAACACCATATATTTT.

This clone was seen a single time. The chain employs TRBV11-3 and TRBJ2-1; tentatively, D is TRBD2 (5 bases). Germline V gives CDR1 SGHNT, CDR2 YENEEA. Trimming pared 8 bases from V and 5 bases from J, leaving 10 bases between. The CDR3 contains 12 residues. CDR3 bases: TGTGCCAGCCAACCGGGGAACAATGAGCAGTTCTTC. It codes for CASQPGNNEQFF.

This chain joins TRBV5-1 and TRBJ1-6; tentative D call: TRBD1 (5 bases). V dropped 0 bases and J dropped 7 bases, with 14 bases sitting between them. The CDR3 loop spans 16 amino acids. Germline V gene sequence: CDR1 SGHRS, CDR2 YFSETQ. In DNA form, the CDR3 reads TGCGCCAGCAGCTTGGGGAGGGACGGAGCAAATTCACCCCTCCACTTT. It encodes CASSLGRDGANSPLHF. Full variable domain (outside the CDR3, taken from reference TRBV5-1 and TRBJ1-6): KAGVTQTPRYLIKTRGQQVTLSCSPISGHRSVSWYQQTPGQGLQFLFEYFSETQRNKGNFPGRFSGRQFSNSRSEMNVSTLELGDSALYLCASSLGRDGANSPLHFGNGTRLTVT.